Listed below are T cell receptor beta chains from one sample, sequenced in a study of cytomegalovirus exposure and HLA in healthy donors. The method was immunoSEQ multiplex PCR; TCRdb's version includes in-frame clones alone and lacks a portion of them. The data contain more than 300,000 clones, 80% to 90% of them singletons. Sequenced input: PBMCs. These TCRs come from a woman aged 18-30 years in good health and CMV-seronegative. The CDR3 runs from the conserved cysteine through the conserved F or W.

V	J	CDR3
TRBV5-1	TRBJ2-5	CASSLAVIAGSLQETQYF
TRBV19	TRBJ1-1	CATTPGQGILTEAFF
TRBV6-1	TRBJ2-7	CASSEAPPYEQYF
TRBV7-9	TRBJ1-4	CATPIPAETGTDLFF
TRBV28	TRBJ2-7	CASITRGRGGYEQYF
TRBV19	TRBJ2-1	CASSIVSGTYNEQFF
TRBV27	TRBJ2-7	CASSLYRDHEQYF
TRBV4-1	TRBJ2-7	CASSQGGTSEQYF
TRBV13	TRBJ2-7	CASSPARIAYEQYF
TRBV29-1	TRBJ2-2	CSVTGAGELFF
TRBV2	TRBJ1-1	CATTGTENTEAFF
TRBV10-2	TRBJ1-1	CASTWDSRRNTEAFF
TRBV6-1	TRBJ2-1	CASSELAGGGNEQFF
TRBV4-1	TRBJ2-7	CASSQGPRQTMGYEQYF
TRBV11-3	TRBJ2-7	CASSLNRDYEQYF
TRBV9	TRBJ2-5	CASSVLDRGLFGETQYF
TRBV18	TRBJ2-2	CASSPTQGYTGELFF
TRBV4-1	TRBJ1-3	CASSQVYAGGNTIYF
TRBV10-3	TRBJ2-7	CAISAPTRETYEQYF
TRBV13	TRBJ2-2	CASSPRTGLLNTGELFF
TRBV28	TRBJ1-2	CASSLTGDNYGYTF